A single sample gave rise to the 29 T cell receptor beta chains below, sequenced in a study of blood T cell repertoires in COVID-19. Using immunoSEQ multiplex PCR, the repertoire was profiled, and TCRdb retains in-frame clones only, with some absent. The table lists 100,000 or so clones, 81% of them singletons. Sequences were obtained from peripheral blood. Receptor source: a woman aged 70-85 years with acute or convalescent COVID-19.

The V and J genes are TRBV5-1 and TRBJ1-4; D gene uncertain. V lost 0 bases to trimming and J lost 6 bases, with 12 bases between them. Germline CDR1 SGHRS, CDR2 YFSETQ. The CDR3 extends over 15 amino acids. The CDR3 is CASSLASGLDEKLFF. The CDR3, as DNA: TGCGCCAGCAGCTTGGCCTCAGGTTTGGATGAAAAACTGTTTTTT.

The count of this clone is one. The chain joins TRBV7-2 to TRBJ2-1; 15 nucleotides agree with TRBD2. The CDR3 consists of 16 residues. V lost 5 bases and J lost 11; bases outside the gene matches: 10. Germline V gives CDR1 SGHTA, CDR2 FQGNSA. In nucleotides, the CDR3 is TGTGCCAGCAGCCCTAGTGGGACTAGCGGGGGGTGGCAGCAGTTCTTC. Its protein product is CASSPSGTSGGWQQFF.

This clone was counted a few times. CDR3 sequence: CASWDWTSGSYNEQFF. The CDR3 nucleotides are TGCGCCAGCTGGGACTGGACTAGCGGGTCCTACAATGAGCAGTTCTTC. The chain employs TRBV10-2 and TRBJ2-1; 11 nucleotides agree with TRBD2. Germline CDR1 reads WSHSY; CDR2 reads SAAADI. V shed 8 bases and J 1 base; nucleotides not matched to a gene: 7. This CDR3 is built from 16 residues.

The V gene is TRBV27, the J gene TRBJ2-7; 9 bases align to TRBD1. Trimming removed 0 bases from V and 7 bases from J; junction bases left unmatched: 10. The CDR3 runs 16 residues. Germline-derived CDR1 and CDR2 are MNHEY and SMNVEV (reference sequence). DNA for the CDR3: TGTGCCAGCAGTTTATCGCCAGCGGGGACAGGGAGGGAGCAGTACTTC. Encoded protein: CASSLSPAGTGREQYF.

The chain carries TRBV9 and TRBJ2-1; no definite D call. The length of the CDR3 is 17 residues. Trimming shortened V by 0 bases and J by 3 bases, and 16 bases separated the two germline ends. Germline V lookup: CDR1 SGDLS, CDR2 YYNGEE. Here the CDR3 reads CASSVGVRQTGYNEQFF. As DNA, the CDR3 is TGTGCCAGCAGCGTAGGAGTCCGGCAGACGGGCTACAATGAGCAGTTCTTC.

The V gene is TRBV3-1 (or the pseudogene TRBV3-2), the J gene TRBJ2-7; 7 bases are shared with TRBD2. From germline, CDR1 is LGHDT and CDR2 YNNKEL (reference sequence). Losses at the gene ends were 4 bases for V and 12 bases for J; bases not matched to a gene: 9. This CDR3 has 12 residues. The CDR3 region is CASSPPAGALYF. The DNA for the CDR3 is TGTGCCAGCAGCCCCCCGGCGGGAGCTCTGTACTTC.

The chain combines TRBV12-3 or TRBV12-4 with TRBJ2-5; maybe TRBD1 (6 bases). The CDR3 has 11 amino acids. V shed 5 bases and J shed 12 bases, with 13 bases lying between them. This CDR3 reads CASSQRQAKYF. CDR3 in DNA: TGTGCCAGCAGTCAAAGACAGGCGAAGTACTTC.

This clone has just one count. This chain links TRBV21-1 with TRBJ2-7; the tabulated D call, TRBD1, remains unverified against the DNA. TRBV21-1 is tagged as a pseudogene. This CDR3 is built from 16 residues. The CDR3: CASSKKQGANRDEQYF. CDR3 DNA sequence: TGTGCCAGCAGCAAAAAACAGGGGGCGAATCGTGACGAGCAGTACTTC.

In its sample, this clone was seen once. For the CDR3, the DNA is TGCGCCAGCAGCTTAAGTGGGACAGGGAGCGGGGAGCTGTTTTTT. Translated, it gives CASSLSGTGSGELFF. The genes are TRBV5-1 and TRBJ2-2; 9 bases are shared with TRBD1. The CDR3 sequence is 15 residues long. Germline V gene data show CDR1 as SGHRS and CDR2 as YFSETQ. J lost 7 bases, V lost 2 bases, and 6 bases had no gene match.

This clone was detected once. The chain combines TRBV9 with TRBJ2-3, with TRBD2 matching over 7 bases. The CDR3 runs 14 residues. Germline assignment: CDR1 SGDLS and CDR2 YYNGEE. Trimming at V came to 3 bases and at J to 0 bases, leaving 1 base not matched to a gene. The CDR3 DNA follows: TGTGCCAGCAGCGCTAGCGGTAGCACAGATACGCAGTATTTT. Protein: CASSASGSTDTQYF.

This clone was counted only a few times. V gene TRBV5-1 combines with J gene TRBJ1-4; D uncertain. Germline assignment: CDR1 SGHRS and CDR2 YFSETQ. CDR3 size: 13 residues. V was trimmed by 4 bases and J by 6 bases, leaving 10 bases between them. The CDR3 is CASSTRVDEKLFF. CDR3 sequence (DNA): TGCGCCAGCAGCACGCGGGTGGATGAAAAACTGTTTTTT.

Only a few counts were recorded for this clone. V is TRBV30 and J is TRBJ2-7; TRBD2 aligns across 7 bases. V lost 1 base, J lost 1 base, and 4 bases stayed unmatched. CDR1 is GTSNPN, CDR2 SVGIG, per germline (reference sequence). The CDR3 consists of 14 residues. The CDR3 region has the DNA TGTGCCTGGAGTGGTGTGGGGGGGTCCTACGAGCAGTACTTC. Translating gives CAWSGVGGSYEQYF.

V usage is TRBV7-9 and J usage is TRBJ1-6; 9 bases agree with TRBD1. In germline, CDR1 is SEHNR, CDR2 FQNEAQ (reference sequence). The CDR3 consists of 15 residues. Trimming at V came to 5 bases and at J to 6 bases, leaving 5 bases not matched to a gene. The CDR3 protein is CASSPGQGSNSPLHF. As DNA, the CDR3 is TGTGCCAGCAGCCCGGGACAGGGAAGTAATTCACCCCTCCACTTT.

There are a few counts of this clone. CDR3 nucleotides: TGTGCCAGCAGCCACAGCAGGTCCTCCTACGAGCAGTACTTC. Protein sequence: CASSHSRSSYEQYF. The J gene is TRBJ2-7, the V gene TRBV13; no firm D call. Germline values: CDR1 PRHDT, CDR2 FYEKMQ (reference sequence). The CDR3 is made up of 14 amino acids. V dropped 5 bases and J dropped 0 bases, with 11 bases sitting between them.

This clone came up a few times. The chain carries TRBV28 and TRBJ1-2; TRBD1 matches at 8 bases. CDR3 length: 13 amino acids. The germline V gene has CDR1 MDHEN and CDR2 SYDVKM. V was clipped by 2 bases and J by 8 bases; unmatched bases: 4. The CDR3 nucleotides read TGTGCCAGCAGTTTAGGGACAGGAGTGGGCTACACCTTC. It yields the protein CASSLGTGVGYTF.

The chain has TRBV3-1 (or the pseudogene TRBV3-2) and TRBJ2-3; no reliable D call. The CDR3 is 15 residues long. V lost 0 bases and J 5 bases, leaving 12 bases between the germline ends. Germline lookup yields CDR1 LGHDT and CDR2 YNNKEL (reference sequence). CDR3 loop: CASSQDLTSVDTQYF. CDR3 coding DNA: TGTGCCAGCAGCCAAGATCTTACCTCGGTAGATACGCAGTATTTT.

This sequence joins TRBV19 and TRBJ2-7; D may be TRBD1 (5 bases). V lost 5 bases to trimming and J lost 5 bases, with 7 bases between them. Germline CDR1 LNHDA, CDR2 SQIVND (reference sequence). CDR3 length equals 11 residues. CDR3 nucleotide sequence: TGTGCCAGTAGTCAGGGAAACGAGCAGTACTTC. Its protein is CASSQGNEQYF.

CDR3 sequence: CASSNPGTGNYGYTF. In DNA, the CDR3 is TGTGCCAGTAGTAATCCCGGGACAGGGAACTATGGCTACACCTTC. The chain carries TRBV19 and TRBJ1-2, with 9 bases aligning to TRBD1. The germline gives CDR1 LNHDA, CDR2 SQIVND (reference sequence). The CDR3 length is 15 residues. The V and J ends lost 4 bases and 2 bases, in that order; junction bases with no gene match: 5.

The CDR3 nucleotides are TGTGCCTGGAAGAGCGGGGGGAACACTGAAGCTTTCTTT. It encodes CAWKSGGNTEAFF. The chain recombines TRBV30 with TRBJ1-1; tentative D call: TRBD1 (5 bases). Germline V gene data show CDR1 as GTSNPN and CDR2 as SVGIG (reference sequence). Trimming left V 4 bases short and J 1 base short, with 10 bases between. CDR3 size: 13 residues.

This clone was counted between two and nine times. The same CDR3 arises from other DNA sequences in this sample as well. The J gene is TRBJ1-5, the V gene TRBV10-2; weak D call: TRBD1 (6 bases). The length of the CDR3 is 14 residues. Germline CDR1 reads WSHSY; CDR2 reads SAAADI. V was pared by 2 bases and J by 2 bases, with 7 bases between. The CDR3 spells CASSEAGGNQPQHF. The CDR3 DNA is TGCGCCAGCAGTGAGGCAGGGGGCAATCAGCCCCAGCATTTT.

This chain connects TRBV9 to TRBJ2-1; 11 bases align to TRBD1. Germline CDR1 and CDR2: SGDLS and YYNGEE. V trimming: 4 bases; J trimming: 3 bases; junction bases outside the gene matches: 3. The CDR3 runs 15 residues. The CDR3 protein is CASSTGTGGYNEQFF. The CDR3 DNA is TGTGCCAGCAGCACCGGGACAGGGGGCTACAATGAGCAGTTCTTC.

In DNA form, the CDR3 reads TGTGCCACCAGCAGAGATAGAAGCCCGAATGAAAAACTGTTTTTT. This gives the protein CATSRDRSPNEKLFF. The J gene is TRBJ1-4, the V gene TRBV15; D uncertain. The CDR3 loop spans 15 amino acids. The V and J ends lost 0 bases and 5 bases respectively, with 10 bases between them. CDR1 is LNHNV, CDR2 YYDKDF, per germline (reference sequence).

This sequence joins TRBV29-1 and TRBJ2-7; 8 bases match TRBD1. Germline CDR1 is SQVTM and CDR2 is ANQGSEA. The ends lost 6 bases at V and 7 bases at J; junction bases unmatched: 14. CDR3 length equals 14 residues. The CDR3: CSVGDRGLTWEQYF. The DNA for the CDR3 is TGCAGCGTGGGTGACAGGGGCCTAACTTGGGAGCAGTACTTC.

This chain uses TRBV19 with TRBJ2-7, with 12 bases aligning to TRBD2. The CDR3 length is 14 residues. V gave up 6 bases and J gave up 5 bases; unmatched junction bases: 5. Germline V CDR1 and CDR2: LNHDA, SQIVND (reference sequence). For the CDR3, the DNA is TGTGCCAGTAGGATGACTAGCGGGAGTGACGAGCAGTACTTC. This sequence encodes CASRMTSGSDEQYF.

The DNA of the CDR3 is TGTGCCAGCAGCGCTTTGGGCGGGGCCACCGGGGAGCTGTTTTTT. As protein: CASSALGGATGELFF. The chain has TRBV9 and TRBJ2-2, with D possibly being TRBD2 (6 bases). V lost 3 bases, J lost 4 bases, and 13 bases lay in between. The CDR3 is made up of 15 amino acids. Per germline, CDR1 SGDLS and CDR2 YYNGEE.

The chain carries TRBV6-5 and TRBJ2-7; 9 bases are shared with TRBD1. J was trimmed by 4 bases and V by 5 bases; bases with no gene match: 9. Germline V CDR1 and CDR2: MNHEY, SVGAGI. This CDR3 region has 15 residues. The CDR3 sequence is CASSRTQGAGYEQYF. The CDR3 coding sequence is TGTGCCAGCAGTCGTACACAGGGGGCGGGTTACGAGCAGTACTTC.

The genes are TRBV19 and TRBJ2-7; 7 bases map to TRBD1. Germline-derived CDR1 and CDR2 are LNHDA and SQIVND (reference sequence). J gave up 2 bases and V 0 bases, and 4 bases lay outside the gene matches. CDR3 length: 15 residues. CDR3 in DNA: TGTGCCAGTAGTATAGAACCGACAGGGCCCTACGAGCAGTACTTC. Translating it yields CASSIEPTGPYEQYF.

The chain couples TRBV6-5 to TRBJ1-6; 7 bases line up with TRBD1. Trimming took 7 bases from V and 3 from J; bases not matched to a gene: 6. Germline V gives CDR1 MNHEY, CDR2 SVGAGI. The CDR3 runs 15 residues. DNA for the CDR3: TGTGCCAGCACTAGAACAGGGGTCTATAATTCACCCCTCCACTTT. Translation: CASTRTGVYNSPLHF.

The chain uses TRBV5-1 and TRBJ2-5; 8 positions agree with TRBD2. The CDR3 extends over 14 amino acids. The trim removed 3 bases at V and 5 bases at J, leaving 6 bases unmatched. The germline gives CDR1 SGHRS, CDR2 YFSETQ. The CDR3 DNA sequence: TGCGCCAGCAGCTGGCGGGGGGCGGCGGAGACCCAGTACTTC. It codes for CASSWRGAAETQYF.